This T cell receptor beta chain was captured by sequencing in a study of cytomegalovirus exposure and HLA in healthy donors. As for the study in general: The roughly 130 validation repertoires used the same platform as the approximately 670 first-cohort repertoires, a later analysis reported.

This table comes from immunoSEQ multiplex PCR, and its TCRdb copy is limited to in-frame clones, with some not included. The sample holds roughly 50,000 clones, around 90% seen once. V shed 3 bases and J 5 bases; nucleotides not matched to a gene: 6. Germline assignment: CDR1 SGHNT and CDR2 YYREEE (reference sequence). The CDR3 totals 15 residues. This clone was seen just once. The sample comprised PBMCs. The chain employs TRBV5-4 and TRBJ2-5; 11 positions agree with TRBD2. The sequence was obtained from a man younger than 35 in good health and CMV-seronegative. The CDR3 coding sequence is TGTGCCAGCAGCTCCGTAGCGGGAGGGGGGGAGACCCAGTACTTC. The encoded protein is CASSSVAGGGETQYF.